The 20 T cell receptor beta chains below come from one sample, sequenced in a study of human T cells and chemical hapten exposure. One entry per CDR3 protein, called by TCRdb with MiXCR from the RACE reads. Of about 120,000 distinct CDR3 sequences listed, roughly an eighth were seen once; the top ten hold around 0.99%. As for time point: patch test 1, 2 weeks after DPC sensitization. Described treatment: therapeutic diphenylcyclopropenone sensitization with weekly scalp DPC. The material sequenced was whole blood, taken in connection with sensitization to the hapten diphenylcyclopropenone (DPC). The receptors come from a man aged 18 to 30 with alopecia areata. Some clones in this sample may be carry-over from other donors' samples.

The rearrangement uses TRBV6-5 and TRBJ1-1, with D tentatively TRBD1 (6 bases). The germline V and J ends were trimmed by 5 bases and 3 bases, with 10 bases remaining between them. This CDR3 has 13 residues. Germline V gene lookup returns CDR1 MNHEY and CDR2 SVGAGI. The DNA of the CDR3 is TGTGCCAGCAGTCGGACAGAGGACACTGAAGCTTTCTTT. Amino acids: CASSRTEDTEAFF.

The sample holds many counts of this clonotype. The chain employs TRBV3-1 and TRBJ2-3; TRBD2 matches at 8 bases. The ends lost 3 bases at V and 0 bases at J; junction bases unmatched: 5. There are 16 residues in the CDR3. Germline CDR1 LGHDT, CDR2 YNNKEL (reference sequence). The CDR3 DNA sequence: TGTGCCAGCAGCCATATAGCGGGGCCGAGCACAGATACGCAGTATTTT. Encoded protein: CASSHIAGPSTDTQYF.

This clonotype appeared a few times. CDR3 sequence reads: CASSPYGRYEQYV. The DNA for the CDR3 is TGTGCCAGCAGTCCTTATGGGCGCTACGAGCAGTACGTC. The J gene is TRBJ2-7, the V gene TRBV27; no clear D. CDR1 and CDR2 from the germline V gene are MNHEY and SMNVEV (reference sequence). V was cut by 5 bases and J by 3 bases, with 11 bases left in between. The length of the CDR3 is 13 residues.

The rearrangement joins TRBV4-3 to TRBJ2-1; 8 bases match TRBD2. This CDR3 region has 17 residues. Trimming cost V 1 base and J 4 bases; bases outside gene matches: 9. Germline V gene sequence: CDR1 LGHNA, CDR2 YSLEER. The CDR3 bases are TGCGCCAGCAGCCAAGGGTATCTAGCGGGCCCGTACAATGAGCAGTTCTTC. Protein sequence: CASSQGYLAGPYNEQFF.

This sequence joins TRBV6-5 and TRBJ2-3, with D tentatively TRBD2 (5 bases). CDR3 length equals 16 residues. V was cut by 0 bases and J by 2 bases, with 12 bases left in between. CDR1 is MNHEY and CDR2 is SVGAGI in the germline V gene. CDR3 in DNA: TGTGCCAGCAGTTACTCGTGGGAGCCTGCCACAGATACGCAGTATTTT. Its translation: CASSYSWEPATDTQYF.

This clonotype occurred a few times. CDR3 region: CASSQEFRRLSYYNSPLHF. The CDR3 nucleotides are TGCGCCAGCAGCCAAGAATTTCGGCGGTTGAGTTACTATAATTCACCCCTCCACTTT. The chain joins TRBV4-1 to TRBJ1-6; D is undetermined. The CDR3 covers 19 residues. V lost 0 bases to trimming and J lost 3 bases, with 18 bases between them. From germline, CDR1 is MGHRA and CDR2 YSYEKL.

The chain combines TRBV11-2 with TRBJ2-5; D ambiguous. Germline V lookup: CDR1 SGHAT, CDR2 FQNNGV. The V and J ends lost 5 bases and 2 bases respectively, with 12 bases between them. This CDR3 contains 14 residues. CDR3 bases: TGTGCCAGCAGCAGTCCCGGCACACAAGAGACCCAGTACTTC. Translated: CASSSPGTQETQYF.

This chain joins TRBV20-1 and TRBJ2-4; D remains ambiguous. The CDR3 covers 12 residues. Trimming removed 1 base from V and 6 bases from J, with 7 bases in between. CDR1 and CDR2 (germline): DFQATT, SNEGSKA (reference sequence). The CDR3: CSARGSINIQYF. CDR3 DNA: TGCAGTGCTAGAGGCAGCATAAACATTCAGTACTTC.

With respect to this clonotype: A much larger clone differs from this one at a single base, so this may be a read error. The gene calls are TRBV7-9 and TRBJ2-1; 7 bases fit TRBD1. This CDR3 spans 13 amino acids. The germline V gene has CDR1 SEHNR and CDR2 FQNEAQ (reference sequence). This chain's CDR3 is CASSIDRAHERFF. In nucleotides, the CDR3 is TGTGCCAGCAGCATAGACAGGGCCCATGAGCGGTTCTTC. Combining the CDR3 with reference TRBV7-9 and TRBJ2-1 gives the whole variable domain DTGVSQNPRHKITKRGQNVTFRCDPISEHNRLYWYRQTLGQGPEFLTYFQNEAQLEKSRLLSDRFSAERPKGSFSTLEIQRTEQGDSAMYLCASSIDRAHERFFGPGTRLTVL.

This clonotype has only a few counts. DNA of the CDR3: TGTGCCAGCACCTGCTTGATGCGGGAGCAGTACGTC. It encodes CASTCLMREQYV. The chain employs TRBV7-9 and TRBJ2-7; no definite D call. Germline lookup yields CDR1 SEHNR and CDR2 FQNEAQ (reference sequence). Deletions cut 7 bases from V and 7 bases from J, with 14 bases between. The length of the CDR3 is 12 residues.

This sequence joins TRBV21-1 and TRBJ2-7; TRBD1 was called by the table and not checked on the DNA. TRBV21-1 constitutes a pseudogene. The CDR3 is made up of 13 amino acids. CDR3 region: CASSTKDTYEQYF. The CDR3 DNA follows: TGTGCCAGCAGCACTAAGGACACCTACGAGCAGTACTTC.

This clonotype was seen many times. The V gene is TRBV7-7, the J gene TRBJ2-3; D may be TRBD1 (6 bases). This CDR3 region has 14 residues. The V end lost 5 bases, the J end lost 4 bases, and 13 bases lay between the germline ends. The germline CDR1 and CDR2 sequences are SSHAT and FNYEAQ (reference sequence). As DNA, the CDR3 is TGTGCCAGCAGCCCCACAGGGAGAGCAGATACGCAGTATTTT. This sequence encodes CASSPTGRADTQYF.

This clonotype has a handful of counts. CDR3 nucleotide sequence: TGTGCCAGCAGTTACGGGGGGCTACGTAATTCACCCCTCCACTTT. This sequence encodes CASSYGGLRNSPLHF. This chain joins TRBV6-6 and TRBJ1-6; tentatively, D is TRBD1 (6 bases). V lost 2 bases, J lost 6 bases, and 11 bases lay in between. CDR1 MNHNY and CDR2 SVGAGI come from the germline V gene (reference sequence). The CDR3 has 15 amino acids.

This chain joins TRBV19 and TRBJ1-2, with D possibly TRBD1 on 5 matching bases. Trimming stripped 3 bases from V and 2 bases from J, with 13 bases between. Germline V gene sequence: CDR1 LNHDA, CDR2 SQIVND (reference sequence). CDR3 length: 15 amino acids. As DNA, the CDR3 is TGTGCCAGTAGTATGAACCCTGACAGAAACTATGGCTACACCTTC. It specifies CASSMNPDRNYGYTF.

The rearrangement uses TRBV7-2 and TRBJ2-3, with D perhaps matching TRBD1 (5 bases). Germline V gene data show CDR1 as SGHTA and CDR2 as FQGNSA. This CDR3 spans 14 amino acids. V was trimmed by 1 base and J by 0 bases, leaving 5 bases between them. DNA of the CDR3: TGTGCCAGCAGCTTAGGACAGAGCACAGATACGCAGTATTTT. Amino acid sequence: CASSLGQSTDTQYF.

This clonotype was picked up many times. Here the CDR3 reads CSFRQPEAFF. CDR3 sequence (DNA): TGCAGCTTTCGACAGCCTGAAGCTTTCTTT. The rearrangement joins TRBV29-1 to TRBJ1-1; TRBD1 is a possible D gene (5 bases). Germline CDR1 SQVTM, CDR2 ANQGSEA. The V end lost 8 bases, the J end lost 6 bases, and 10 bases lay between the germline ends. This CDR3 has 10 amino acids.

This chain uses TRBV15 with TRBJ2-7; tentatively, D is TRBD2 (6 bases). Trimming removed 0 bases at V and 6 bases at J, with 15 bases between. Germline CDR1 LNHNV, CDR2 YYDKDF (reference sequence). This CDR3 has 15 residues. CDR3 nucleotides: TGTGCCACCAGCAGAGAAGGGACTTTCTCCGCCGAGCAGTACTTC. Amino acids: CATSREGTFSAEQYF.

The chain carries TRBV29-1 and TRBJ2-5; TRBD1 agrees at 8 bases. Germline loops: CDR1 SQVTM, CDR2 ANQGSEA. After removal of 2 bases from V and 4 bases from J, the junction contained 3 bases not matched to a gene. This CDR3 has 13 residues. This CDR3 reads CSVELQGGETQYF. The CDR3 coding sequence is TGCAGCGTTGAACTACAGGGGGGAGAGACCCAGTACTTC.

A few counts support this clonotype. The chain has TRBV6-5 and TRBJ1-2; possibly TRBD1 for D (5 bases). The CDR3 is 16 amino acids. V was clipped by 0 bases and J by 0 bases, with 11 bases between them. The germline gives CDR1 MNHEY, CDR2 SVGAGI. This CDR3 is CASSYSGRVTNYGYTF. The CDR3 region has the DNA TGTGCCAGCAGTTACTCGGGCAGGGTCACTAACTATGGCTACACCTTC.

This clonotype was seen repeatedly, ten times or more. This sequence joins TRBV20-1 and TRBJ1-5; no firm D call. The CDR3 contains 13 residues. Germline values: CDR1 DFQATT, CDR2 SNEGSKA (reference sequence). V was clipped by 5 bases and J by 9 bases, with 17 bases between them. CDR3 coding DNA: TGCAGTGCTTTTAGACCCGGAGGTCGGCCCCAGCATTTT. Its protein product is CSAFRPGGRPQHF.